The present T cell receptor beta chain was sequenced within a study of T cells in Graves' hyperthyroidism and ophthalmopathy. Whole-study context: Any treatment followed the collection of peripheral blood at initial diagnosis. Study-level results: Ophthalmopathy onset followed model prediction by a median about 6.5 months. Expanded thyroid clonotypes (above 0.001) were mostly also found in blood.

From RNA transcripts, TCR beta CDR3 regions were amplified. The TCR CDR3 first-round RT-PCR relied on the HTBI primer set. A single record per CDR3 protein comes from TCRdb applying MiXCR to the multiplex PCR reads. The sample yields more than 450,000 distinct CDR3 sequences, 11% to 15% seen once. Orbital computed tomography, thyroid ultrasound, serum thyroxine and TRAb, and clinical symptoms together informed the diagnoses. This clonotype has a count of ten or more. Antigen: not known. The CDR3 length is 14 residues. The V gene lost 8 bases and the J gene lost 0 bases, with 13 bases spanning the gap. Per germline, CDR1 SNHLY and CDR2 FYNNEI.

This clonotype originated in a middle-aged woman with Graves' hyperthyroidism. Sample: blood. The chain recombines TRBV2 with TRBJ2-5; tentatively, D is TRBD1 (7 bases). The CDR3 is CASRGDSYQETQYF. The CDR3 DNA reads as TGTGCCAGCCGCGGGGACAGCTACCAAGAGACCCAGTACTTC.